This TCR beta chain was recovered during a study of blood T cell repertoires in COVID-19 (dated by TCRdb to about 2020). About the full investigation: Collaborator samples came from the United States, Italy and Spain and covered acute and convalescent phases of COVID-19. Where available, HLA class I and class II types were obtained from metadata supplied by the sample provider rather than from assay-based typing. The prospective study material was composed of cDNA or gDNA derived from T cells, B-cell-depleted T cells, or PBMCs. Samples were obtained from the ongoing ImmuneRACE study (first 160 participants) and from 1,254 subjects provided by 6 global collaborators. Nearly every sample came with metadata listing a de-identified subject ID, COVID-19 status, age in years and sex. Subjects who had been exposed to COVID-19, were actively infected with it, or had recovered from it provided the deeply sampled blood TCRbeta repertoires that made up the dataset. The repertoires were made available in a free public database intended to serve as a resource for research on the immune response to SARS-CoV-2.

A remark on this clone: Its antigen remains unidentified. No much larger clonotype is one base removed from it; base qualities were not supplied.

The junction carries 16 bases between V and J, which are trimmed by 6 bases and 2 bases respectively. The CDR3, cysteine through phenylalanine, is 15 amino acids long. Only the CDR3 DNA stays, 45 bases, in frame from base 1. The germline V gene provides CDR1 MNHEY and CDR2 SVGAGI. The immunoSEQ Assay, a bias-controlled multiplex PCR, was used to amplify TCRbeta CDR3 regions from genomic DNA. The authors' analysis ran thus. Nucleated cell counts per sample were estimated from amplification of reference gene primers within the assay. Sequence reads were collapsed and filtered to measure the absolute abundance of every unique TCRbeta CDR3 rearrangement. For each sample, productive Simpson clonality was calculated as the square root of Simpson's diversity index over productive rearrangements. TCRdb obtained this table from immuneACCESS and retained in-frame rearrangements with V and J assigned. These tables miss some clones; where compared with another copy, unresolved V genes account for less than half of the shortfall, and the remainder is unexplained. V and J calls and clone size follow that table, whereas D and trimming were derived from the DNA. This sample has roughly 25,000 clones in its table, and around 86% of those were observed once. Approximately 60% of the sample goes to the ten largest clones.

Collaborating institutions collected whole blood in K2EDTA tubes following their own protocols. For TCRbeta analysis, collaborator samples were shipped as frozen whole blood, as isolated PBMCs, or as DNA extracted from either sample type. What the authors observed across the whole study: How much clinical and demographic metadata was included differed by source and by participant, and the metadata was provided uncurated.

In this chain, TRBV6-5 is recombined with TRBJ1-1; the D gene cannot be named for sure. The sequencing input was peripheral blood. This TCR was recovered from a woman of 80 years or more with acute or convalescent COVID-19. The DNA sequence reads TGTGCCAGCAGCGAGACATATCTAGCCAACACTGAAGCTTTCTTT. This encodes CASSETYLANTEAFF.